Listed below are T cell receptor beta chains from one sample, sequenced in a study of blood T cell repertoires in COVID-19. Assay: immunoSEQ multiplex PCR; the TCRdb copy retains only in-frame clones and omits some. The sample has more than 150,000 clones, around nine tenths seen once. Sequenced sample: peripheral blood. The receptors were gathered from a woman aged 18-29 years who had recovered from COVID-19. CDR3s include the opening cysteine and the closing phenylalanine or tryptophan. A D gene is named only where the DNA matches it firmly. The listing skips clone size in some rows; elsewhere it reads once, few, many or a size class.

TRBJ1-4 | . | TRBV7-8 | 14 | TRBD1 | TGTGCCAGCAGCTCGGGACAGATTAATGAAAAACTGTTTTTT | CASSSGQINEKLFF
TRBJ1-3 | . | TRBV7-2 | 14 | . | TGTGCCAGCAGCGAAGACTCCTCTGGAAACACCATATATTTT | CASSEDSSGNTIYF
TRBJ2-5 | . | TRBV19 | 14 | TRBD1 | TGTGCCAGTAGATGGACAGGGGCGGGAGAGACCCAGTACTTC | CASRWTGAGETQYF
TRBJ1-1 | . | TRBV19 | 15 | TRBD1 | TGTGCCAGTAGAACCGGGACAGCTATGAACACTGAAGCTTTCTTT | CASRTGTAMNTEAFF
TRBJ2-2 | . | TRBV5-1 | 16 | TRBD2 | TGCGCCAGCAGCTTGGCCCTGACTAGCGCCCAGAGGGAGCTGTTTTTT | CASSLALTSAQRELFF
TRBJ1-1 | . | TRBV5-6 | 15 | . | TGTGCCAGCAGCCTGCGACGGTGGGGGAGGACTGAAGCTTTCTTT | CASSLRRWGRTEAFF
TRBJ2-3 | . | TRBV6-6 | 14 | . | TGTGCCAGCAGTTACACGGGGTATGGAGATACGCAGTATTTT | CASSYTGYGDTQYF
TRBJ2-3 | many | TRBV12-1 | 16 | . | TGTGCCAGCAGCCTGGTAGCGGGGGGGCCGACAGATACGCAGTATTTT | CASSLVAGGPTDTQYF
TRBJ2-7 | . | TRBV27 | 13 | . | TGTGCCAGCAGGTATAGCCCGAGCTACGAGCAGTACTTC | CASRYSPSYEQYF
TRBJ2-1 | . | TRBV5-1 | 14 | . | TGCGCCAGCAGCTTCTTCGCTAGCTACAATGAGCAGTTCTTC | CASSFFASYNEQFF